The 7 T cell receptor beta chains listed next were all sequenced from one sample in a study of blood T cell repertoires in COVID-19. Profiled with immunoSEQ multiplex PCR; TCRdb holds only in-frame clones, not every one. The profile shows 150,000 to 200,000 clones, 86% of them singletons. The source material was peripheral blood. These receptors were taken from a man between 65 and 85 years old with acute or convalescent COVID-19.

In DNA form, the CDR3 reads TGTGCCAGCAGTGACGTAGGAGGATTTAAAGAGACCCAGTACTTC. It is translated as CASSDVGGFKETQYF. The chain employs TRBV6-1 and TRBJ2-5; tentatively, D is TRBD2 (5 bases). The CDR3 has 15 residues. V was shortened by 3 bases and J by 3 bases, with 14 bases between the two germline ends. CDR1 MNHNS and CDR2 SASEGT come from the germline V gene.

V usage is TRBV29-1 and J usage is TRBJ2-3, with 8 bases matching TRBD1. V lost 7 bases, J lost 6 bases, and 6 bases stayed unmatched. From germline, CDR1 is SQVTM and CDR2 ANQGSEA. The CDR3 covers 12 residues. CDR3 nucleotides: TGCAGCGCTTCGACAGGGGTGGATACGCAGTATTTT. It translates to CSASTGVDTQYF.

This clone appeared a single time. The J gene is TRBJ2-2, the V gene TRBV7-3; 7 bases agree with TRBD1. V lost 2 bases to trimming and J lost 6 bases; unmatched junction nucleotides: 0. From germline, CDR1 is SGHTA and CDR2 FQGTGA. The CDR3 is 13 residues long. The CDR3 loop is CASSLQGAGELFF. CDR3 sequence (DNA): TGTGCCAGCAGCTTACAGGGGGCCGGGGAGCTGTTTTTT.

DNA of the CDR3: TGTGCCAGTAGCCCCGCCCCGGGACACGGCACTGAAGCTTTCTTT. Translation gives CASSPAPGHGTEAFF. The chain couples TRBV19 to TRBJ1-1, with a tentative D call TRBD1 (6 bases). The CDR3 consists of 15 residues. Germline V lookup: CDR1 LNHDA, CDR2 SQIVND (reference sequence). Between the trimmed V and J ends, which lost 6 bases and 4 bases, there was a span of 18 bases. Full variable domain (rest looked up from reference TRBV19 and TRBJ1-1): DGGITQSPKYLFRKEGQNVTLSCEQNLNHDAMYWYRQDPGQGLRLIYYSQIVNDFQKGDIAEGYSVSREKKESFPLTVTSAQKNPTAFYLCASSPAPGHGTEAFFGQGTRLTVV.

This chain links TRBV3-1 (or the pseudogene TRBV3-2) with TRBJ1-1, with D perhaps TRBD1 (6 bases). This CDR3 has 13 residues. V lost 4 bases and J lost 8, with 14 bases in between. The germline CDR1 and CDR2 sequences are LGHDT and YNNKEL (reference sequence). The CDR3 sequence is CASSLRGGQEAFF. The CDR3 DNA reads TGTGCCAGCAGCCTCCGCGGGGGGCAGGAAGCTTTCTTT.

V gene TRBV27 combines with J gene TRBJ2-1, with D tentatively TRBD2 (6 bases). Per germline, CDR1 MNHEY and CDR2 SMNVEV (reference sequence). The V end was cut by 6 bases, the J end by 4 bases, with 13 bases between. The CDR3 covers 14 residues. CDR3 coding DNA: TGTGCCAGCAGCCCCCGGGACTTTTACAATGAGCAGTTCTTC. Amino acids: CASSPRDFYNEQFF.

The rearrangement joins TRBV4-2 to TRBJ2-5; a possible D gene is TRBD1 (5 bases). V lost 0 bases to trimming and J lost 5 bases, with 13 bases between them. The CDR3 has 15 residues. The V gene's germline CDR1 is LGHNA and CDR2 YNFKEQ. CDR3 residues: CASSQEGLAMETQYF. The CDR3 coding sequence is TGTGCCAGCAGCCAAGAGGGGCTCGCTATGGAGACCCAGTACTTC.